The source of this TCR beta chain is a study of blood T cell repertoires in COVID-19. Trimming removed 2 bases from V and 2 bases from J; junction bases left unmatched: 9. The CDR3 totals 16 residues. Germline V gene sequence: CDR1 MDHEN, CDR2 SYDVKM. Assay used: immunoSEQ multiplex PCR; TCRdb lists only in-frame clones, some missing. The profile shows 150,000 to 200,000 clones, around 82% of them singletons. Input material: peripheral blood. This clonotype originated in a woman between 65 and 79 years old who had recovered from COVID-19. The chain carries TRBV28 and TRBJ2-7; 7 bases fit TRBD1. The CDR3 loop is CASSLPPGQTAYEQYF. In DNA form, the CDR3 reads TGTGCCAGCAGTTTACCTCCGGGACAGACCGCCTACGAGCAGTACTTC.